This T cell receptor (beta chain) was sequenced in a study of T cells in Graves' hyperthyroidism and ophthalmopathy (dated by TCRdb to between 2018 and 2021). For the study in its entirety: Peripheral blood was sampled at the time of initial diagnosis, prior to any treatment. TCR V-J signatures able to tell the groups apart were searched for in a discovery cohort of 100 or so patients, of whom roughly 42 had Graves' ophthalmopathy and 55 to 60 had stable Graves' hyperthyroidism. Prospective prediction of ophthalmopathy was tested in an independent validation cohort consisting of about 20 hyperthyroidism patients and around 16 patients who later progressed to ophthalmopathy. For training and testing, the 100 or so patients in the discovery cohort were randomly divided in a 7:3 ratio. The study also compared thyroid tissue and blood T-cell repertoires from 5 to 7 Graves' hyperthyroidism patients. Once sampling was done, hyperthyroidism patients were given methimazole at a starting dose of 30 mg daily, whereas ophthalmopathy patients were given high-dose intravenous methylprednisolone. TCR Vbeta CDR3 sequencing of approximately 140 peripheral blood samples (43 ophthalmopathy, 75 or so hyperthyroidism and some 17 progressor patients) is reported in the paper.

Ophthalmopathy patients had moderately to severely active disease, with a Clinical Activity Score of 3 or more, a NOSPECS grade of 4 or more, and a disease duration of less than 3 months. Any patient with an uncontrolled infection, another autoimmune disease, pregnancy or lactation was excluded. Diagnoses were based on clinical symptoms, serum thyroxine and TRAb, thyroid ultrasound and orbital computed tomography. PBMCs were separated from 10 ml of fresh peripheral blood using Ficoll-Paque density gradient centrifugation. Total RNA was extracted with Trizol reagent, and quality was checked on an Agilent 2100 Bioanalyzer. What the authors observed across the whole study: A model built on a 13 V-J signature distinguished ophthalmopathy from stable hyperthyroidism, reaching 87.88% sensitivity and approximately 83% specificity in cross-validation and 80%/75% in testing. Sample size was not statistically predetermined, and blinding of investigators to group allocation was not performed. Most expanded thyroid clonotypes (frequency above 0.001) were also detected in blood, suggesting blood repertoires may reflect thyroid immune responses. In validation, the model predicted progression to ophthalmopathy a median of around 6.5 months before onset, with roughly 68% sensitivity and roughly 72% specificity.

This clonotype was observed a handful of times. Its target antigen remains unknown. The record has no base qualities; no much larger clone is one base away. From the germline V gene, CDR1 is SGHRS and CDR2 is YFSETQ. V is trimmed back by 7 bases and J by 2 bases, and the junction contains 7 bases that no gene match accounts for. The CDR3 holds 14 amino acids from the cysteine to the phenylalanine. Only the CDR3 part of the read is kept: 42 bases, read in frame from the first base. Amplification of TCR beta CDR3 regions was carried out from RNA transcripts. The TCR CDR3 was subjected to a first round of RT-PCR using the HTBI primer set and the Qiagen OneStep RT-PCR kit. Libraries were constructed in a second round of multiplex PCR, after which size selection and purification were performed. Libraries were sequenced paired-end with 100 bp reads on an Illumina HiSeq2000. The source study handled its data this way. SOAPnuke was used to process the raw data, removing reads that contained adapters or uncalled bases, had a mean Phred below 15, or lacked an exact match to the constant primer or identifier. High-quality paired reads were merged with COPE v1.2.5, and unique nucleotide sequences were defined as clonotypes. Clonotypes were aligned to IMGT TRBV, TRBD and TRBJ reference segments using MiTCR v1.1. Analysis was restricted to V-J combinations with a frequency above 0.0001, which covered roughly 99% of repertoires. The TCS score was defined as the ratio of F50 (clonal expansion) to E x V (chaos), calculated using BLOSUM62-based TCRdist between CDR3 peptides within each V-J. Welch's t-statistics and random forest reduced 500 to 550 V-J features to around 14, which were used in a naive Bayes classifier (R e1071). The public reads were reprocessed in TCRdb via fastp at Q25 and MiXCR, keeping in-frame beta chains. Rows matching on CDR3 protein sequence are summarized as one entry with the most common DNA and genes. None of the V and J calls come from the authors' own analysis; TCRdb made them. The sample yields 500,000 or so distinct CDR3 sequences; about 15% were counted once. The ten largest clones capture 25% to 30% of the sample.

This sequence originates from a woman aged 30 to 39 with Graves' ophthalmopathy. The chain employs TRBV5-1 and TRBJ2-5, with 8 junctional bases fitting TRBD1. The sequenced material came from blood. The bases read TGCGCCAGCGCAAAAGGGACAGGTCAAGAGACCCAGTACTTC. Translated, it reads CASAKGTGQETQYF.